These 9 T cell receptor beta chains came from one sample sequenced in a study of blood T cells in healthy people across ages. Primers used in a second PCR of roughly 6 to 11 cycles were a sample-barcoded 5' primer and a J-beta primer mix. TCRdb reprocessed the 5' RACE reads with MiXCR, giving one entry per CDR3 protein. The data contain about 930,000 distinct CDR3 sequences, under 35% of them singletons. The sample also formed part of further work on T cells of mothers and their children.

The sequenced sample was blood. These TCRs come from a woman aged 40 to 55 in good health.

In this sample, this clonotype turned up a few times. The V gene is TRBV5-6, the J gene TRBJ2-3; no firm D call. The germline CDR1 and CDR2 sequences are SGHDT and YYEEEE. This CDR3 spans 13 amino acids. Trimming removed 7 bases from V and 1 base from J, with 10 bases in between. The CDR3 coding sequence is TGTGCCAGCGAACGGCAGGGCACAGATACGCAGTATTTT. Amino acid sequence: CASERQGTDTQYF.

J is TRBJ2-3 and V is TRBV6-4; either TRBD1 or TRBD2 may supply D (5 bases each). The CDR3 spans 15 residues. Looked up from germline, CDR1 is MRHNA and CDR2 is SNTAGT. The V and J ends lost 2 bases and 15 bases respectively, with 24 bases between them. The CDR3 region is CASSDRDGSTDTRYF. The DNA for the CDR3 is TGTGCCAGCAGTGACCGGGACGGATCCACAGATACGCGATATTTT.

CDR3 bases: TGTGCCAGCAGCCGCGGGACAGGGGAAACGGGGCAGTTCTTC. Protein product: CASSRGTGETGQFF. V is TRBV28 and J is TRBJ2-1, with TRBD1 matching 10 bases. The V gene's germline CDR1 is MDHEN and CDR2 SYDVKM. This CDR3 has 14 amino acids. The V gene end was trimmed by 6 bases and the J gene end by 12 bases; junction bases not matched to a gene: 11.

The sample holds a few counts of this clonotype. CDR3 protein: CASSSTEVNVAYNEQFF. CDR3 DNA: TGCGCCAGCAGCTCGACAGAGGTAAACGTCGCCTACAATGAGCAGTTCTTC. The chain combines TRBV5-1 with TRBJ2-1, with D perhaps matching TRBD1 (5 bases). Trimming removed 3 bases at V and 2 bases at J, with 18 bases between. From germline, CDR1 is SGHRS and CDR2 YFSETQ. The CDR3 extends over 17 amino acids.

The J gene is TRBJ2-5, the V gene TRBV12-3 or TRBV12-4; 10 positions match TRBD1. This CDR3 is 15 amino acids long. After removal of 0 bases from V and 5 bases from J, the junction contained 3 bases not matched to a gene. The CDR3, as DNA: TGTGCCAGCAGTTTAGCGGGGACAGGGGTCGAGACCCAGTACTTC. Translation gives CASSLAGTGVETQYF.

This clonotype was counted a few times. The V call is TRBV7-2, the J call TRBJ1-1; D may be TRBD1 (5 bases). V lost 5 bases and J 6 bases, leaving 19 bases between the germline ends. CDR3 length: 15 residues. The V gene's germline CDR1 is SGHTA and CDR2 FQGNSA. The CDR3 is CASSPHRPGAAEAFF. CDR3 sequence (DNA): TGTGCCAGCAGCCCTCACAGACCCGGGGCAGCTGAAGCTTTCTTT.

This chain uses TRBV20-1 with TRBJ2-5, with D uncertain. Trimming took off 0 bases at V and 5 bases at J, with 16 bases between the two ends. The germline gives CDR1 DFQATT, CDR2 SNEGSKA (reference sequence). The CDR3 sequence is 15 residues long. The CDR3 here is CSARDVAMAAETQYF. In nucleotides, the CDR3 is TGCAGTGCTAGAGACGTAGCTATGGCAGCGGAGACCCAGTACTTC.

This clonotype was observed many times. The V gene is TRBV6-5, the J gene TRBJ2-7, with D hard to call. Trimming removed 6 bases at V and 3 bases at J, with 6 bases between. Germline V gives CDR1 MNHEY, CDR2 SVGAGI. CDR3 length: 11 amino acids. The CDR3 DNA reads as TGTGCCAGCAGGTGGGGCTACGAGCAGTACTTC. This sequence encodes CASRWGYEQYF.

This clonotype has more than one count but fewer than ten. The chain joins TRBV10-3 to TRBJ2-3, with TRBD1 matching over 7 bases. From germline, CDR1 is ENHRY and CDR2 SYGVKD. The CDR3 has 14 amino acids. V shed 2 bases, J shed 1 base, and the junction held 0 bases outside the gene matches. CDR3 sequence reads: CAISEGQGTDTQYF. In nucleotides, the CDR3 is TGTGCCATCAGTGAGGGACAGGGCACAGATACGCAGTATTTT.